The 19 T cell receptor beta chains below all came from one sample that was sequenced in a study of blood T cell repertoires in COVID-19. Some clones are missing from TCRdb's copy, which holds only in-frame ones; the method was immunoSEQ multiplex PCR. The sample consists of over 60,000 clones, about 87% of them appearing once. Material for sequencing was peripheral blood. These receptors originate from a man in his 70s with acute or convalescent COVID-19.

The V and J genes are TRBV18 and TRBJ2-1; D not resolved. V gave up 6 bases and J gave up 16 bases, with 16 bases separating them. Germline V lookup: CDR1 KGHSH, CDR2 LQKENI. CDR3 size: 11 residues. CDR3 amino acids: CASSEAVLSFF. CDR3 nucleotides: TGTGCCAGCTCCGAGGCGGTCCTTAGTTTCTTC.

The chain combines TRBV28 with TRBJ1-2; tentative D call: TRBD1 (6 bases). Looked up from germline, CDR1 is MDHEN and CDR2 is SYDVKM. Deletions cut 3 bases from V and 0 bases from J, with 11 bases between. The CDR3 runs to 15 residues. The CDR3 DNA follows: TGTGCCAGCAGTTTTGGAGGACAGCCTAACTATGGCTACACCTTC. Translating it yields CASSFGGQPNYGYTF.

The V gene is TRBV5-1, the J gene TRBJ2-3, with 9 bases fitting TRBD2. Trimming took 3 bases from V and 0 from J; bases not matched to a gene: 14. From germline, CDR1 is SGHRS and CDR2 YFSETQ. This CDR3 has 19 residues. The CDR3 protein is CASSSLGASGATSTDTQYF. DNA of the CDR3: TGCGCCAGCAGCTCCCTCGGCGCTAGCGGGGCCACTAGCACAGATACGCAGTATTTT. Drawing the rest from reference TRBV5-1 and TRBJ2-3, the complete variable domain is KAGVTQTPRYLIKTRGQQVTLSCSPISGHRSVSWYQQTPGQGLQFLFEYFSETQRNKGNFPGRFSGRQFSNSRSEMNVSTLELGDSALYLCASSSLGASGATSTDTQYFGPGTRLTVL.

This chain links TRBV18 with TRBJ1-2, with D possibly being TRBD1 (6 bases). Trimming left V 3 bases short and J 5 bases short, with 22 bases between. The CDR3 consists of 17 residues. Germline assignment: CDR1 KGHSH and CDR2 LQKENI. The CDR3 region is CASSPPMTGLRIYGYTF. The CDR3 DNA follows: TGTGCCAGCTCACCCCCGATGACAGGACTGCGGATTTATGGCTACACCTTC.

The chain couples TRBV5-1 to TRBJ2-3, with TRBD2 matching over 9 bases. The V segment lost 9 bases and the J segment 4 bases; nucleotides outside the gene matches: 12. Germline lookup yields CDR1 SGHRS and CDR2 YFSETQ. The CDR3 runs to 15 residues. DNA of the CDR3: TGCGCCACGGCGCGGGGCGGGGGGGCCCCAGATACGCAGTATTTT. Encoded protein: CATARGGGAPDTQYF.

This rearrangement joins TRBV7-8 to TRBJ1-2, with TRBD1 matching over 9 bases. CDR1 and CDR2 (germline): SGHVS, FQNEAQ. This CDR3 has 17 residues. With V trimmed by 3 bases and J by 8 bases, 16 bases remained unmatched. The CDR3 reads CASSFVGQGTFGAGYTF. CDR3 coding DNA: TGTGCCAGCAGCTTCGTAGGACAGGGGACCTTTGGAGCGGGCTACACCTTC.

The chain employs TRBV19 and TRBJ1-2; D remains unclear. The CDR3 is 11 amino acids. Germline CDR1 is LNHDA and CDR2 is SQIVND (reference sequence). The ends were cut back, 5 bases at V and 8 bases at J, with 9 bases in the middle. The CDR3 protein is CASSSQWGYTF. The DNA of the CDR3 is TGTGCCAGTAGTTCTCAGTGGGGCTACACCTTC.

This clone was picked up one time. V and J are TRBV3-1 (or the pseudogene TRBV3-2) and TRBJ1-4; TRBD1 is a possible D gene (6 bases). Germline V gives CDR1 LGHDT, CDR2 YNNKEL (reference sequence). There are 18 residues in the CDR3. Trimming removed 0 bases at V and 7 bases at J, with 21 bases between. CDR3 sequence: CASSQESDEREGGEKLFF. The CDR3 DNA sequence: TGTGCCAGCAGCCAAGAGTCAGACGAAAGAGAAGGGGGTGAAAAACTGTTTTTT.

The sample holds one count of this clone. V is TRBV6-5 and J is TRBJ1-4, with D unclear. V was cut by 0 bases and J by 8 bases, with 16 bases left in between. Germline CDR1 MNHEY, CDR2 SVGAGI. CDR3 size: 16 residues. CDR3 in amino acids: CASSYSPAPRGEKLFF. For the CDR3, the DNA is TGTGCCAGCAGTTACTCGCCGGCCCCCCGGGGAGAAAAACTGTTTTTT.

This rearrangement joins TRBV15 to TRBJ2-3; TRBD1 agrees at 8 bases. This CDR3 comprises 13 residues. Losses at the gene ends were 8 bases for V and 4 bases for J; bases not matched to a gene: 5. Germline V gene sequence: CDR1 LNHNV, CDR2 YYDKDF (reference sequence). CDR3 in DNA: TGTGCCACCGCAGGGGGCGGGTCAGATACGCAGTATTTT. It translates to CATAGGGSDTQYF. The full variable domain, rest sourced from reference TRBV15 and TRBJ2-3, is DAMVIQNPRYQVTQFGKPVTLSCSQTLNHNVMYWYQQKSSQAPKLLFHYYDKDFNNEADTPDNFQSRRPNTSFCFLDIRSPGLGDTAMYLCATAGGGSDTQYFGPGTRLTVL.

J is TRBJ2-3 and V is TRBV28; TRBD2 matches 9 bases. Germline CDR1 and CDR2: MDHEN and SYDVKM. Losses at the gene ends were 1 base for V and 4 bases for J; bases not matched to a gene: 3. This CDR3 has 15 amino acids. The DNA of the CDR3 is TGTGCCAGCAGTTTATTAGCGGGAGATGCAGATACGCAGTATTTT. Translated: CASSLLAGDADTQYF.

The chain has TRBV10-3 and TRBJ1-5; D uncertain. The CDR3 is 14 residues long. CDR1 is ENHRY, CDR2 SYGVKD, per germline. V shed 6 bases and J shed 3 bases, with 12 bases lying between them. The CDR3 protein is CAISVNRYNQPQHF. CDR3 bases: TGTGCCATCAGCGTTAACAGATACAATCAGCCCCAGCATTTT.

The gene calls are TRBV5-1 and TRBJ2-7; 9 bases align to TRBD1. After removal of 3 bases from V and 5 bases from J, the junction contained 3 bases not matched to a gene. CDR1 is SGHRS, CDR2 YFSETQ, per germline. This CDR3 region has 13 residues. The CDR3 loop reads CASSSDRGNEQYF. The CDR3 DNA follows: TGCGCCAGCAGCTCGGACAGGGGCAACGAGCAGTACTTC.

CDR3 sequence reads: CSASLGAVNEQYF. CDR3 sequence (DNA): TGCAGTGCTAGTCTGGGGGCGGTCAACGAGCAGTACTTC. This chain connects TRBV20-1 to TRBJ2-7, with D possibly being TRBD1 (6 bases). The ends were cut back, 3 bases at V and 5 bases at J, with 14 bases in the middle. This CDR3 spans 13 amino acids. The germline CDR1 and CDR2 sequences are DFQATT and SNEGSKA (reference sequence).

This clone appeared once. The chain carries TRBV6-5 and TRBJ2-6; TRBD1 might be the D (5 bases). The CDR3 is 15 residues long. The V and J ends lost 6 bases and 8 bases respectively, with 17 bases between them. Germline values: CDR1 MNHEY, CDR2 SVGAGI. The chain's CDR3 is CASRQGPRGTNVLTF. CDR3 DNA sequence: TGTGCCAGCAGGCAAGGCCCTAGGGGAACCAACGTCCTGACTTTC.

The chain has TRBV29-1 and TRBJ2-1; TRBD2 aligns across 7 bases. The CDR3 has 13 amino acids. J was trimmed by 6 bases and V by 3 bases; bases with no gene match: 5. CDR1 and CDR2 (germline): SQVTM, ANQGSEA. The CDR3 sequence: CSVDSGGVNEQFF. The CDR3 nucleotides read TGCAGCGTTGATTCGGGGGGTGTCAATGAGCAGTTCTTC.

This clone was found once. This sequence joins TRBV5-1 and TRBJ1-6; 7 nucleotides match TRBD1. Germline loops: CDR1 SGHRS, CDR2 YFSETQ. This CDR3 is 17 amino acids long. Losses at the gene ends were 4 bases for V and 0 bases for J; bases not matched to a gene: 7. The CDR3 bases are TGCGCCAGCAGCACCGGACAGGCCGGCTCCTATAATTCACCCCTCCACTTT. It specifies CASSTGQAGSYNSPLHF.

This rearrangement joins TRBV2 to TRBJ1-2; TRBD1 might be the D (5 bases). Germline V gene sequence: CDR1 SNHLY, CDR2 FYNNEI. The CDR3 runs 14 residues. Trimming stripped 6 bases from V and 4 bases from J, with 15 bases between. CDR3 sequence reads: CASRGDTWTYGYTF. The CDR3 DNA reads TGTGCCAGCAGAGGGGATACGTGGACCTATGGCTACACCTTC.

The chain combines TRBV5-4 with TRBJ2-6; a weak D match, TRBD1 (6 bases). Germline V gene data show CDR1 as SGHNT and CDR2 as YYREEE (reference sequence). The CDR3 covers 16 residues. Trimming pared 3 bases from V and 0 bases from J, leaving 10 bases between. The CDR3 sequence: CASSSGGGSGANVLTF. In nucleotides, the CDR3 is TGTGCCAGCAGCTCTGGGGGCGGCTCTGGGGCCAACGTCCTGACTTTC.